This TCR beta chain comes out of a study of cytomegalovirus exposure and HLA in healthy donors. At the level of the study: Most donors, less than 85% of 398 genotyped, fell in the Caucasian-associated ancestry cluster.

The PCR used 60 Vbeta and 13 Jbeta primers. Original processing notes: Per a later analysis, the number of unique TCR beta chains was some 82 million, of which about 11 million were shared. Only in-frame clones appear in the TCRdb table, and some are missing; sequencing was by immunoSEQ multiplex PCR. V and J calls and clone size are copied from that table; D and trimming were computed from the DNA. Among some 150,000 clones listed, approximately 71% were seen once. Trimming pared 9 bases from V and 2 bases from J, leaving 15 bases between. CDR3 length: 14 amino acids. Germline assignment: CDR1 MNHEY and CDR2 SMNVEV (reference sequence). On this clone: Its specificity is unknown.

Study-wide findings and caveats: TCR beta sequences numbering some 17,000 were associated with HLA alleles at 0.05 false discovery rate in a later analysis. Versus the 666-donor mean, an Asian-associated ancestry cluster reportedly showed fewer N-insertions in a later analysis.

The chain combines TRBV27 with TRBJ2-3; possibly TRBD2 for D (6 bases). Sequencing was carried out using PBMCs. The receptor's source is a woman in her fifties or sixties in good health and CMV-seronegative. The CDR3, as DNA: TGTGCCAGTAGGCGCGGGGATACCACAGATACGCAGTATTTT. The encoded protein is CASRRGDTTDTQYF.